The 25 T cell receptor beta chains in this list originate from one sample, sequenced in a study of blood T cell repertoires in COVID-19. The protocol was immunoSEQ multiplex PCR, while the TCRdb copy is restricted to in-frame clones and leaves out a portion. The table shows roughly 300,000 clones, with approximately 85% occurring only once. Sequenced input: peripheral blood. The receptor set was obtained from a human donor in a cohort sampled during active COVID-19.

The chain joins TRBV27 to TRBJ2-7, with TRBD1 identical over 7 bases. Looked up from germline, CDR1 is MNHEY and CDR2 is SMNVEV (reference sequence). The CDR3 totals 14 residues. Trimming cost V 4 bases and J 2 bases; bases outside gene matches: 5. CDR3 nucleotide sequence: TGTGCCAGCAGTTCGGGGACAGCTACCTACGAGCAGTACTTC. Protein product: CASSSGTATYEQYF.

The sample holds a few counts of this clone. Compared with germline, one end of the junction differs, possibly owing to a read error. This chain links TRBV11-3 with TRBJ2-3; TRBD2 might be the D (6 bases). CDR1 and CDR2 from the germline V gene are SGHNT and YENEEA. The CDR3 runs 16 residues. The CDR3 loop reads CASSLEGTLPPDTQYF. The CDR3 DNA follows: TGTGCCAGCAGCCTAGAAGGGACTCTTCCACCAGATACGCAGTATTTT.

A note on this clone: The sample has other DNA sequences that encode this CDR3 too. This chain links TRBV5-1 with TRBJ2-7, with D possibly TRBD1 on 6 matching bases. The CDR3 has 15 residues. Trimming left V 1 base short and J 0 bases short, with 11 bases between. From germline, CDR1 is SGHRS and CDR2 YFSETQ. CDR3 DNA: TGCGCCAGCAGCTTGCAAACAGGGAGCTCCTACGAGCAGTACTTC. This sequence encodes CASSLQTGSSYEQYF. The whole variable domain, filled in from reference TRBV5-1 and TRBJ2-7, reads KAGVTQTPRYLIKTRGQQVTLSCSPISGHRSVSWYQQTPGQGLQFLFEYFSETQRNKGNFPGRFSGRQFSNSRSEMNVSTLELGDSALYLCASSLQTGSSYEQYFGPGTRLTVT.

V is TRBV12-3 or TRBV12-4 and J is TRBJ1-1; D remains ambiguous. Trimming removed 7 bases at V and 1 base at J, with 10 bases between. This CDR3 contains 13 residues. The CDR3 DNA reads as TGTGCCAGCACCTCTCTTAGGAACACTGAAGCTTTCTTT. Protein: CASTSLRNTEAFF.

J is TRBJ1-2 and V is TRBV9; no reliable D call. Trimming shortened V by 4 bases and J by 4 bases, and 8 bases separated the two germline ends. Germline V gene lookup returns CDR1 SGDLS and CDR2 YYNGEE. There are 12 residues in the CDR3. CDR3 in DNA: TGTGCCAGCAGCCGCTCGGGCTATGGCTACACCTTC. Amino acids: CASSRSGYGYTF. The variable domain in full, completed from reference TRBV9 and TRBJ1-2, reads DSGVTQTPKHLITATGQRVTLRCSPRSGDLSVYWYQQSLDQGLQFLIQYYNGEERAKGNILERFSAQQFPDLHSELNLSSLELGDSALYFCASSRSGYGYTFGSGTRLTVV.

The chain recombines TRBV30 with TRBJ1-2; D possibly corresponds to TRBD1 (6 bases). Trimming left V 0 bases short and J 8 bases short, with 13 bases between. This CDR3 spans 13 amino acids. CDR1 and CDR2 (germline): GTSNPN, SVGIG (reference sequence). The CDR3 DNA is TGTGCCTGGAGTGTCGGGGGGCGGCAGGGCTACACCTTC. It encodes CAWSVGGRQGYTF. Complete variable domain (other parts from reference TRBV30 and TRBJ1-2): SQTIHQWPATLVQPVGSPLSLECTVEGTSNPNLYWYRQAAGRGLQLLFYSVGIGQISSEVPQNLSASRPQDRQFILSSKKLLLSDSGFYLCAWSVGGRQGYTFGSGTRLTVV.

This sequence joins TRBV5-4 and TRBJ1-2; the match to TRBD1 covers 12 bases. V gave up 4 bases and J gave up 4 bases; unmatched junction bases: 11. The CDR3 contains 17 residues. Germline CDR1 and CDR2: SGHNT and YYREEE (reference sequence). Here the CDR3 DNA reads TGTGCCAGCAGCAGCCCGGGACAGGGGGCAGTGAGCTATGGCTACACCTTC. Its translation is CASSSPGQGAVSYGYTF.

V gene TRBV9 combines with J gene TRBJ1-6, with a possible D match to TRBD1 (5 bases). In germline, CDR1 is SGDLS, CDR2 YYNGEE. Trimming removed 3 bases at V and 8 bases at J, with 12 bases between. This CDR3 region has 14 residues. The CDR3 bases are TGTGCCAGCAGCGGTAACGAAGGGGATTCACCCCTCCACTTT. This sequence encodes CASSGNEGDSPLHF.

The chain combines TRBV9 with TRBJ1-1; a possible D gene is TRBD1 (6 bases). V was pared by 0 bases and J by 1 base, with 10 bases between. Germline V gene lookup returns CDR1 SGDLS and CDR2 YYNGEE. The CDR3 consists of 15 residues. CDR3 coding DNA: TGTGCCAGCAGCGTAGGAACAGGGTGGAACACTGAAGCTTTCTTT. Translating it yields CASSVGTGWNTEAFF.

The rearrangement links TRBV30 to TRBJ1-1, with D unclear. The length of the CDR3 is 14 residues. Germline V gene lookup returns CDR1 GTSNPN and CDR2 SVGIG (reference sequence). V was trimmed by 2 bases and J by 4 bases, leaving 14 bases between them. The DNA for the CDR3 is TGTGCCTGGAGTTTGAGCCGGCTAGGCACTGAAGCTTTCTTT. Amino acid sequence: CAWSLSRLGTEAFF.

This clone appeared a few times. J is TRBJ1-2 and V is TRBV9; 7 nucleotides match TRBD1. Germline V gene sequence: CDR1 SGDLS, CDR2 YYNGEE. The trim removed 4 bases at V and 4 bases at J, leaving 4 bases unmatched. The CDR3 has 13 residues. CDR3 in amino acids: CASSLGTAYGYTF. The CDR3 nucleotides are TGTGCCAGCAGCTTAGGGACAGCCTATGGCTACACCTTC.

V gene TRBV19 combines with J gene TRBJ2-7, with D unresolved. The CDR3 sequence is 13 residues long. CDR1 LNHDA and CDR2 SQIVND come from the germline V gene (reference sequence). V lost 3 bases and J 2 bases, leaving 8 bases between the germline ends. CDR3 loop: CASSIVGAYEQYF. In DNA form, the CDR3 reads TGTGCCAGTAGTATTGTCGGAGCCTACGAGCAGTACTTC. Combining the CDR3 with reference TRBV19 and TRBJ2-7 gives the whole variable domain DGGITQSPKYLFRKEGQNVTLSCEQNLNHDAMYWYRQDPGQGLRLIYYSQIVNDFQKGDIAEGYSVSREKKESFPLTVTSAQKNPTAFYLCASSIVGAYEQYFGPGTRLTVT.

The chain links TRBV6-5 to TRBJ1-3, with TRBD1 as a possible D gene (6 bases). Between the trimmed V and J ends, which lost 6 bases and 2 bases, there was a span of 14 bases. Per germline, CDR1 MNHEY and CDR2 SVGAGI. There are 15 residues in the CDR3. CDR3 protein: CASSTGYVPGNTIYF. The CDR3 DNA sequence: TGTGCCAGCAGCACAGGGTACGTCCCTGGAAACACCATATATTTT.

The chain recombines TRBV6-4 with TRBJ1-1; D perhaps matches TRBD1 (6 bases). The germline V and J ends were trimmed by 8 bases and 4 bases, with 14 bases remaining between them. The germline V gene encodes CDR1 MRHNA and CDR2 SNTAGT. This CDR3 comprises 13 residues. CDR3: CASRQDWSTEAFF. The CDR3 nucleotides read TGTGCCAGCCGACAGGACTGGAGCACTGAAGCTTTCTTT.

This clone showed up just once. V and J are TRBV6-4 and TRBJ2-1; D might be TRBD2 (6 bases). The CDR3 has 11 amino acids. The V gene's germline CDR1 is MRHNA and CDR2 SNTAGT. The ends were cut back, 10 bases at V and 4 bases at J, with 8 bases in the middle. The CDR3 bases are TGTGCCACCGGGAGTTACAATGAGCAGTTCTTC. This gives the protein CATGSYNEQFF.

There are a few counts of this clone. The chain combines TRBV5-4 with TRBJ2-7, with D possibly matching TRBD2 (6 bases). CDR3 size: 13 residues. The germline V gene has CDR1 SGHNT and CDR2 YYREEE (reference sequence). V shed 2 bases and J shed 9 bases, with 15 bases lying between them. The CDR3 bases are TGTGCCAGCAGCTTTGGGATAGGGACTTCGCAGTACTTC. Protein sequence: CASSFGIGTSQYF.

J is TRBJ1-1 and V is TRBV5-1; possibly TRBD1 for D (6 bases). From germline, CDR1 is SGHRS and CDR2 YFSETQ. CDR3 size: 15 residues. V was shortened by 4 bases and J by 1 base, with 14 bases between the two germline ends. CDR3 loop: CASSEQGMGNTEAFF. Written as DNA, the CDR3 is TGCGCCAGCAGCGAACAGGGTATGGGGAACACTGAAGCTTTCTTT.

The gene calls are TRBV5-4 and TRBJ2-3, with unresolved D. The V and J ends lost 2 bases and 2 bases respectively, with 9 bases between them. The CDR3 is 14 amino acids. Germline CDR1 and CDR2: SGHNT and YYREEE (reference sequence). The CDR3 DNA follows: TGTGCCAGCAGCTTTGACAAGATCACAGATACGCAGTATTTT. It yields the protein CASSFDKITDTQYF.

The rearrangement joins TRBV5-1 to TRBJ2-7; 9 bases match TRBD1. The CDR3 has 16 amino acids. Germline lookup yields CDR1 SGHRS and CDR2 YFSETQ. Trimming removed 0 bases from V and 3 bases from J; junction bases left unmatched: 7. The CDR3 bases are TGCGCCAGCAGCTTGGTGGGGACAGGGAACGTCTACGAGCAGTACTTC. This encodes CASSLVGTGNVYEQYF.

V usage is TRBV6-2 or TRBV6-3 and J usage is TRBJ2-3, with unresolved D. CDR1 is MNHEY and CDR2 is SVGEGT in the germline V gene. The CDR3 has 11 residues. V gave up 4 bases and J gave up 4 bases, with 3 bases separating them. The CDR3 nucleotides are TGTGCCAGCAGTTTATCAGATACGCAGTATTTT. Its protein is CASSLSDTQYF.

This clone appeared once. V and J are TRBV27 and TRBJ1-5; TRBD1 agrees at 7 bases. Germline CDR1 MNHEY, CDR2 SMNVEV (reference sequence). The V segment lost 5 bases and the J segment 6 bases; nucleotides outside the gene matches: 16. The CDR3 spans 17 residues. CDR3 sequence: CASSRTRDREGGQPQHF. The CDR3 coding sequence is TGTGCCAGCAGTCGCACGCGAGACAGGGAAGGCGGTCAGCCCCAGCATTTT.

This clone was recorded only once. This rearrangement joins TRBV14 to TRBJ2-3, with 7 positions matching TRBD2. V shed 2 bases and J 0 bases; nucleotides not matched to a gene: 2. The CDR3 is made up of 15 amino acids. Germline V gene lookup returns CDR1 SGHDN and CDR2 FVKESK. The DNA for the CDR3 is TGTGCCAGCAGCCAACTAGCGGCTAGCACAGATACGCAGTATTTT. It yields the protein CASSQLAASTDTQYF.

The chain couples TRBV7-9 to TRBJ1-1; 9 bases are shared with TRBD1. Per germline, CDR1 SEHNR and CDR2 FQNEAQ (reference sequence). V shed 4 bases and J 4 bases; nucleotides not matched to a gene: 4. The CDR3 has 14 residues. This chain's CDR3 is CASSSQGARTEAFF. Written as DNA, the CDR3 is TGTGCCAGCAGCTCACAGGGGGCGCGCACTGAAGCTTTCTTT.

The chain uses TRBV29-1 and TRBJ1-1, with 7 bases lining up with TRBD1. V shed 6 bases and J 4 bases; nucleotides not matched to a gene: 5. Looked up from germline, CDR1 is SQVTM and CDR2 is ANQGSEA. The CDR3 sequence is 12 residues long. For the CDR3, the DNA is TGCAGCGTGAGACAGGGAGGCACTGAAGCTTTCTTT. This codes for CSVRQGGTEAFF.

This rearrangement joins TRBV6-5 to TRBJ1-6; perhaps TRBD1 as D (5 bases). The CDR3 has 13 amino acids. Trimming removed 7 bases from V and 13 bases from J, with 17 bases in between. Germline loops: CDR1 MNHEY, CDR2 SVGAGI. The CDR3 sequence: CASMLSARAPLHF. Here the CDR3 DNA reads TGTGCCAGCATGCTATCGGCCAGGGCTCCCCTCCACTTT.